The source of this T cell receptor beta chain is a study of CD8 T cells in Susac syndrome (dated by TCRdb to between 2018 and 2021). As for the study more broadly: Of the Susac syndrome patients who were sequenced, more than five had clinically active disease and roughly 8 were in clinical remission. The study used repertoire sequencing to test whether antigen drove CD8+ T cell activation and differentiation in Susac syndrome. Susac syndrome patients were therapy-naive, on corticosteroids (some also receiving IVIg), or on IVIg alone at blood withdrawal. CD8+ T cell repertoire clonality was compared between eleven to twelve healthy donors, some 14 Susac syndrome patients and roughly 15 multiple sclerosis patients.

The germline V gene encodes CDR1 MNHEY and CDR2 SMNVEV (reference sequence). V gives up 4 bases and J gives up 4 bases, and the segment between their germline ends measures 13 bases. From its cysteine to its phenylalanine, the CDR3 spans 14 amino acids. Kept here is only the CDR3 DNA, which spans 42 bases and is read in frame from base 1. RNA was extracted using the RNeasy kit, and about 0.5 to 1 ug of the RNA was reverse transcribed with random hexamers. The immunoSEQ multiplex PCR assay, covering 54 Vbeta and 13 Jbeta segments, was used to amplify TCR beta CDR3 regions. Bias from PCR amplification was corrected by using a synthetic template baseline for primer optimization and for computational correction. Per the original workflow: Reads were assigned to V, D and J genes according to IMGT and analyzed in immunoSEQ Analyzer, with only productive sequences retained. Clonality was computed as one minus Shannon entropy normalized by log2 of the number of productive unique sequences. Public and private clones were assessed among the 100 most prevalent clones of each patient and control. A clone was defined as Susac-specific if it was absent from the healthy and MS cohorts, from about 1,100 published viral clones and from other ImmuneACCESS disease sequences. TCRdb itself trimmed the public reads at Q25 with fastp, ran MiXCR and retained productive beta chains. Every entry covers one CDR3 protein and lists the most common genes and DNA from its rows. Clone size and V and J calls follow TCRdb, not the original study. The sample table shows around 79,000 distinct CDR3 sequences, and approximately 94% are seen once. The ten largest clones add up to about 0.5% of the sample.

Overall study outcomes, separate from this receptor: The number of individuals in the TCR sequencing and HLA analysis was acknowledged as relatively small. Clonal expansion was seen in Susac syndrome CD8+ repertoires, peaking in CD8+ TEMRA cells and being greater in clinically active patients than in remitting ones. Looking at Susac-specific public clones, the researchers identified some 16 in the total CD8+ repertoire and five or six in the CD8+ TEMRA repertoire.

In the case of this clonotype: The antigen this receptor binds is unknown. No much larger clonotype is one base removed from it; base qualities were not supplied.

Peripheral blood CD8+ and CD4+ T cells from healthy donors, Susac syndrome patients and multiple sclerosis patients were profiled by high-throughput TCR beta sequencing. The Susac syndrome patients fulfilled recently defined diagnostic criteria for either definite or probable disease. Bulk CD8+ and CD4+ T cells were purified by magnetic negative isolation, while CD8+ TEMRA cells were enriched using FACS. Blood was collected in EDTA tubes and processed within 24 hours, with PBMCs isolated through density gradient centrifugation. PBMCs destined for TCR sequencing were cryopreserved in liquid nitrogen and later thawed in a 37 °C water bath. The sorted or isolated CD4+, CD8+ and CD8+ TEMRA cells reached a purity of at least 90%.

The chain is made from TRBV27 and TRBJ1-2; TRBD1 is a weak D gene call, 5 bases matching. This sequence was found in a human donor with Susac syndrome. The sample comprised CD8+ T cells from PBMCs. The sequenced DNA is TGTGCCAGCAGTTCCGGTGGGGGAGTCTATGGCTACACCTTC. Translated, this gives CASSSGGGVYGYTF.